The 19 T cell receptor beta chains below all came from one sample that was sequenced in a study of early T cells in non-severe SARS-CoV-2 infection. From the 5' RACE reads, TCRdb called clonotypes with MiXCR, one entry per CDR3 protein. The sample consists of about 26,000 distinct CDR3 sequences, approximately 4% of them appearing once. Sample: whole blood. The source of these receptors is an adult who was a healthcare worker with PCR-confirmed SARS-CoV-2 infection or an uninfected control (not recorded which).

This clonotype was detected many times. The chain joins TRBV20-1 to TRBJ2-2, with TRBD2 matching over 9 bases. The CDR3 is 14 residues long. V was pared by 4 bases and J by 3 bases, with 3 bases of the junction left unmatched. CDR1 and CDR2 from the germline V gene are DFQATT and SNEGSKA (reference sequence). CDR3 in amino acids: CSAKAGGDTGELFF. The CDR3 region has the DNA TGCAGTGCTAAAGCGGGAGGCGACACCGGGGAGCTGTTTTTT.

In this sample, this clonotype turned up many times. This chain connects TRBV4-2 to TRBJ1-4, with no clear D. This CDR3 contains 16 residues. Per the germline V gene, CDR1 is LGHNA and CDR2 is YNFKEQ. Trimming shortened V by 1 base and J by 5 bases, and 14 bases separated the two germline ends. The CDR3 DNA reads TGTGCCAGCAGCCAAGGGGGAAACAGAGGAAATGAAAAACTGTTTTTT. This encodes CASSQGGNRGNEKLFF.

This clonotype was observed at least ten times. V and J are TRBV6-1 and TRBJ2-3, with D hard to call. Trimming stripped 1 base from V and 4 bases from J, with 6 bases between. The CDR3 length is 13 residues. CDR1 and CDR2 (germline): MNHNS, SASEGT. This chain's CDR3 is CASSEVSPDTQYF. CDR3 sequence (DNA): TGTGCCAGCAGTGAAGTATCCCCAGATACGCAGTATTTT.

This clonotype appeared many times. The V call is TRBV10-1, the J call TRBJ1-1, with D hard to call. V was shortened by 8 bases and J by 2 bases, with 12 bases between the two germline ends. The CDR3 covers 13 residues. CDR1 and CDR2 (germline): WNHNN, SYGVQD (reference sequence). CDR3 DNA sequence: TGCGCCAGCGCCGGACTCCCTAACACTGAAGCTTTCTTT. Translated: CASAGLPNTEAFF.

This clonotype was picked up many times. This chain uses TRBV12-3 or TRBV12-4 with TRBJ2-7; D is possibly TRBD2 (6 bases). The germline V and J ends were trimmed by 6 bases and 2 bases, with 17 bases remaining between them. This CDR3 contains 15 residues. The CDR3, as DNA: TGTGCCAGCAGCCCGACAAGGAGGGCTACCTACGAGCAGTACTTC. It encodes CASSPTRRATYEQYF.

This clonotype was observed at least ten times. DNA for the CDR3: TGTGCCAGCAGCCTCCGGACTAGCGGGGGCACAGATACGCAGTATTTT. It translates to CASSLRTSGGTDTQYF. This chain links TRBV7-3 with TRBJ2-3; TRBD2 agrees at 12 bases. There are 16 residues in the CDR3. Germline CDR1 reads SGHTA; CDR2 reads FQGTGA. J was trimmed by 1 base and V by 5 bases; bases with no gene match: 4.

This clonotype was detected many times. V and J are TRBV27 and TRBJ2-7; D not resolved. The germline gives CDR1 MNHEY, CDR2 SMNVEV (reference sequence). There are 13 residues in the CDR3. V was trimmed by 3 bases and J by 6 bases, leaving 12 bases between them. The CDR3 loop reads CASSLVEGGEQYF. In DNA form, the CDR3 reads TGTGCCAGCAGTTTGGTAGAAGGTGGCGAGCAGTACTTC.

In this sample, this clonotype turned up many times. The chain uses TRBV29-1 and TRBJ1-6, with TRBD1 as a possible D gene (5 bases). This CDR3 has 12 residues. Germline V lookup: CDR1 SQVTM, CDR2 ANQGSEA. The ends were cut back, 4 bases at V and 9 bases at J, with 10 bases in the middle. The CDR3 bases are TGCAGCGTTGGCAGGGAGTGTTCACCCCTCCACTTT. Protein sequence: CSVGRECSPLHF.

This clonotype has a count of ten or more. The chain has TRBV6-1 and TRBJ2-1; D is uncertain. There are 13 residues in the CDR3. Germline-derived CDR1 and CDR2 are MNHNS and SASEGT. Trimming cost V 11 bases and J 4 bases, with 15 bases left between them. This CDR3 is CAGALGSYNEQFF. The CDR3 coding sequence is TGTGCCGGAGCGTTAGGGTCGTACAATGAGCAGTTCTTC.

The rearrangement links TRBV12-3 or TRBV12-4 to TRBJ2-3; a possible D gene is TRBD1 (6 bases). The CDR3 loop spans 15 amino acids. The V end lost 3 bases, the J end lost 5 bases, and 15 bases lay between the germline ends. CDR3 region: CASSFNRAVGDTQYF. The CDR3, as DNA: TGTGCCAGCAGTTTTAACAGGGCGGTGGGAGATACGCAGTATTTT.

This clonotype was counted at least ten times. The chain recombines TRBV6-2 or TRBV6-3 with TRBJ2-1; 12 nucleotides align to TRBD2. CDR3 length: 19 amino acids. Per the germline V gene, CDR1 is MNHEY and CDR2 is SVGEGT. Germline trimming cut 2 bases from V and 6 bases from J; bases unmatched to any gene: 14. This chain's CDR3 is CASSYPRLAGARSFNEQFF. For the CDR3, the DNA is TGTGCCAGCAGTTACCCACGACTAGCGGGAGCCCGGTCTTTCAATGAGCAGTTCTTC.

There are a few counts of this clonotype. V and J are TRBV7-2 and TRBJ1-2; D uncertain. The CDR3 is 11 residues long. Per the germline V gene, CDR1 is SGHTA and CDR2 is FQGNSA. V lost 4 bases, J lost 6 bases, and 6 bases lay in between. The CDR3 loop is CASSSPNGYTF. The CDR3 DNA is TGTGCCAGCAGCTCCCCTAATGGCTACACCTTC. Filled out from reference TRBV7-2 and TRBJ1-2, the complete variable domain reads GAGVSQSPSNKVTEKGKDVELRCDPISGHTALYWYRQSLGQGLEFLIYFQGNSAPDKSGLPSDRFSAERTGGSVSTLTIQRTQQEDSAVYLCASSSPNGYTFGSGTRLTVV.

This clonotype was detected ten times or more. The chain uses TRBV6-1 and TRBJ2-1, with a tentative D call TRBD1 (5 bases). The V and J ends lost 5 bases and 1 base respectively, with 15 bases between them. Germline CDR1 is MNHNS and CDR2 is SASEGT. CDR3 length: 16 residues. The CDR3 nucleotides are TGTGCCAGCAGTCCGCCGGGCAGGGCGTCCTACAATGAGCAGTTCTTC. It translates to CASSPPGRASYNEQFF.

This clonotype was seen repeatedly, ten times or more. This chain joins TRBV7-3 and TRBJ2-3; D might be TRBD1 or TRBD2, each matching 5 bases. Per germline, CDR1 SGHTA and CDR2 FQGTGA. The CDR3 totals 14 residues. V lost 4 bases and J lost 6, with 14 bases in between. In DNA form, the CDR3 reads TGTGCCAGCAGCTCCTCGGGACGAGGGGATACGCAGTATTTT. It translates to CASSSSGRGDTQYF.

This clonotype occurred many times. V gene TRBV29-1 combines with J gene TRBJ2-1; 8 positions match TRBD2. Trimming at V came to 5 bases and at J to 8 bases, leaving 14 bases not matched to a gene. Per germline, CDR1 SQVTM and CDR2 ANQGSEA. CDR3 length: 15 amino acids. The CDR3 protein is CSVNLSGSKRYEQFF. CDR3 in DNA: TGCAGCGTTAATCTAAGCGGGAGTAAGCGATATGAGCAGTTCTTC.

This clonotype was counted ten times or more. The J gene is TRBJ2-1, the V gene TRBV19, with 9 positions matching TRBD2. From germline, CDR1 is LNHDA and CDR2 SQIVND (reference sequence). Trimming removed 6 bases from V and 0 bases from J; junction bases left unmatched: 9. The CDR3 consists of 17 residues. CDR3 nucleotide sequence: TGTGCCAGTAGCCTCCGTCATAGCGGGAGCTCCTACAATGAGCAGTTCTTC. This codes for CASSLRHSGSSYNEQFF.

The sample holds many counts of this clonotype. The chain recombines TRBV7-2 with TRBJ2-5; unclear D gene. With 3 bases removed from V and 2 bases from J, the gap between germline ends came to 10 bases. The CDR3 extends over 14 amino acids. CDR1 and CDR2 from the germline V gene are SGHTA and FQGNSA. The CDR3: CASSFITHQETQYF. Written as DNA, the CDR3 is TGTGCCAGCAGCTTTATAACTCATCAAGAGACCCAGTACTTC.

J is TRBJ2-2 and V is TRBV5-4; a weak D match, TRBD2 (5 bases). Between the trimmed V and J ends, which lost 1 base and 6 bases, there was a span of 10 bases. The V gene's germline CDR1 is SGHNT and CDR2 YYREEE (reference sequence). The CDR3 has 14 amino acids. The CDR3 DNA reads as TGTGCCAGCAGCTTGAATCCGGAGGCCGGGGAGCTGTTTTTT. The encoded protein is CASSLNPEAGELFF.

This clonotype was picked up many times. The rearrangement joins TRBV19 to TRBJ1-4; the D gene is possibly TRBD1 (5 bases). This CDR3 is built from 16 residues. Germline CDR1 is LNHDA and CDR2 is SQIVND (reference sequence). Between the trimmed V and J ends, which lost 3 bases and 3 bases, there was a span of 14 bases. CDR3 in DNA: TGTGCCAGTAGTATTGATACGGGGACCTCTAATGAAAAACTGTTTTTT. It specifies CASSIDTGTSNEKLFF.